These T cell receptor beta chains were read from a single sample in a study of T cells after posttransplantation cyclophosphamide. TCRdb's table, derived via immunoSEQ multiplex PCR, lists solely in-frame clones and lacks some. The sample has 12,000 or so clones; about 89% are singletons. The specimen comprised PBMCs, sampled after allogeneic stem cell transplant with posttransplant cyclophosphamide. The receptor set was obtained from a female patient between 25 and 45 years old who received an allogeneic stem cell transplant from an unrelated donor, was CMV-positive, and had no GVHD. Some T cells may trace back to the graft donor. The CDR3 runs from the conserved cysteine through the conserved F or W. D genes are given only for firm matches. Clone sizes are given selectively: once, few, many, or a class where the clone is expanded.

j_call: TRBJ2-7; d_call: TRBD1; v_call: TRBV6-4; clone_size: NA; cdr3_nt: TGTGCCAGCAGTGACCGGGACAGGGGGAACTACGAGCAGTACTTC; cdr3_aa: CASSDRDRGNYEQYF
j_call: TRBJ1-5; d_call: TRBD1; v_call: TRBV5-5; clone_size: NA; cdr3_nt: TGTGCCAGCAGCTTGGGCGACAGGGGGCGCTTCCAAAGGGAGCCCCAGCATTTT; cdr3_aa: CASSLGDRGRFQREPQHF
j_call: TRBJ2-7; d_call: TRBD1; v_call: TRBV6-1; clone_size: NA; cdr3_nt: TGTGCCGGACGGACAGGGAAAAACGAGCAGTACTTC; cdr3_aa: CAGRTGKNEQYF
j_call: TRBJ2-1; d_call: NA; v_call: TRBV19; clone_size: NA; cdr3_nt: TGTGCCAGTAGTGTTTCAGGGATGGTCCTTTACAATGAGCAGTTCTTC; cdr3_aa: CASSVSGMVLYNEQFF
j_call: TRBJ2-1; d_call: TRBD2; v_call: TRBV29-1; clone_size: NA; cdr3_nt: TGCAGCGCCCAGACTAGCGGATACAATGAGCAGTTCTTC; cdr3_aa: CSAQTSGYNEQFF
j_call: TRBJ1-5; d_call: TRBD1; v_call: TRBV5-6; clone_size: NA; cdr3_nt: TGTGCCAGCAGCCGACAGGGTTTGCAGCCCCAGCATTTT; cdr3_aa: CASSRQGLQPQHF
j_call: TRBJ1-5; d_call: NA; v_call: TRBV5-8; clone_size: NA; cdr3_nt: TGTGCCGACACCGGATCCCTCAATCAGCCCCAGCATTTT; cdr3_aa: CADTGSLNQPQHF
j_call: TRBJ1-1; d_call: NA; v_call: TRBV18; clone_size: few; cdr3_nt: TGTGCCAGCTCACCAGCGCGAGGGTCAAGGACTGAAGCTTTCTTT; cdr3_aa: CASSPARGSRTEAFF
j_call: TRBJ1-3; d_call: NA; v_call: TRBV5-6; clone_size: few; cdr3_nt: TGTGCCAGCAGCGGGATGGGCAGGGCGGCTGGAAACACCATATATTTT; cdr3_aa: CASSGMGRAAGNTIYF
j_call: TRBJ2-7; d_call: NA; v_call: TRBV18; clone_size: NA; cdr3_nt: TGTGCCAGCTCACAGAGCACTTACGCCTACGAGCAGTACTTC; cdr3_aa: CASSQSTYAYEQYF
j_call: TRBJ2-3; d_call: NA; v_call: TRBV5-1; clone_size: NA; cdr3_nt: TGCGCCAGCAGCTTGCTAGGGACTAGCACAGATACGCAGTATTTT; cdr3_aa: CASSLLGTSTDTQYF